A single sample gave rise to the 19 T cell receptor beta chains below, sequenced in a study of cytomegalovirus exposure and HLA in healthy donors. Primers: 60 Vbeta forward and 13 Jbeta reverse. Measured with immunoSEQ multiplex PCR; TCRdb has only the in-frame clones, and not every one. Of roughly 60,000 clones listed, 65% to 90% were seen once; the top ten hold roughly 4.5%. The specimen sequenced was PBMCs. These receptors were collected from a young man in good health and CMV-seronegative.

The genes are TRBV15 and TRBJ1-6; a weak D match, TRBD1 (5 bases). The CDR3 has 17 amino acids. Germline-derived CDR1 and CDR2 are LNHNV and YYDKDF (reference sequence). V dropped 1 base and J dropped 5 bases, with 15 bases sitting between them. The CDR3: CATSRVGRVAHNSPLHF. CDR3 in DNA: TGTGCCACCAGCAGAGTTGGCAGGGTGGCCCATAATTCACCCCTCCACTTT.

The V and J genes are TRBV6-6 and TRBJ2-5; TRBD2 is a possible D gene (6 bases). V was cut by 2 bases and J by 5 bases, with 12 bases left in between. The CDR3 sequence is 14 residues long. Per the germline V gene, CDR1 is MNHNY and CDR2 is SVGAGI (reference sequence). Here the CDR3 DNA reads TGTGCCAGCAGTTACAGGCAGGAGGGTGAGACCCAGTACTTC. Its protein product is CASSYRQEGETQYF.

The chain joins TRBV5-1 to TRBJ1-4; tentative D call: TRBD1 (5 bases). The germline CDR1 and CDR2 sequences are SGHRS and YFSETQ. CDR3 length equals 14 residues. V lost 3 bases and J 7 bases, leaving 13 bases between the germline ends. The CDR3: CASSSGTSSEKLFF. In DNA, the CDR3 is TGCGCCAGCAGCTCCGGGACTTCCAGTGAAAAACTGTTTTTT. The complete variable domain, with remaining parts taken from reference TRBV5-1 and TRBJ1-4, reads KAGVTQTPRYLIKTRGQQVTLSCSPISGHRSVSWYQQTPGQGLQFLFEYFSETQRNKGNFPGRFSGRQFSNSRSEMNVSTLELGDSALYLCASSSGTSSEKLFFGSGTQLSVL.

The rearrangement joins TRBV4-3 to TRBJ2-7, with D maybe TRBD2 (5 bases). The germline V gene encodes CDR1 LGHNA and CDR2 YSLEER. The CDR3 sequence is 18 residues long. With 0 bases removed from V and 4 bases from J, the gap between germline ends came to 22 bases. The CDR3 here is CASSQDFDQGSGEYEQYF. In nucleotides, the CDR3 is TGCGCCAGCAGCCAAGATTTTGATCAAGGGAGCGGCGAGTACGAGCAGTACTTC.

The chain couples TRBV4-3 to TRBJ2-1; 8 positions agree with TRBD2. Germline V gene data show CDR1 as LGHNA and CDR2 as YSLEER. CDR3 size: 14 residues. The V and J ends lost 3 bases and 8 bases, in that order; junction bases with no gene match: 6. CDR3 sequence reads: CASSQRLARDEQFF. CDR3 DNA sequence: TGCGCCAGCAGCCAGCGACTAGCGAGGGATGAGCAGTTCTTC.

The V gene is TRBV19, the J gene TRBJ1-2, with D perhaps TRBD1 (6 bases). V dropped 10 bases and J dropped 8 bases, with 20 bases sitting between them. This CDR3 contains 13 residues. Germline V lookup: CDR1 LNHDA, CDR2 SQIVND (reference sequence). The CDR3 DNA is TGTGCCACCAGCGGGGGGGCAGATGGAGGCTACACCTTC. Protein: CATSGGADGGYTF. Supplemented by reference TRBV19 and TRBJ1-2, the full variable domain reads DGGITQSPKYLFRKEGQNVTLSCEQNLNHDAMYWYRQDPGQGLRLIYYSQIVNDFQKGDIAEGYSVSREKKESFPLTVTSAQKNPTAFYLCATSGGADGGYTFGSGTRLTVV.

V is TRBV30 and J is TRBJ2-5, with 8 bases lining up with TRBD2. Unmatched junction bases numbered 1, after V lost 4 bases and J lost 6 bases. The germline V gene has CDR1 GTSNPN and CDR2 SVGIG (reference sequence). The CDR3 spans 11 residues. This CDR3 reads CAWTGGKTQYF. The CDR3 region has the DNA TGTGCCTGGACGGGGGGGAAGACCCAGTACTTC.

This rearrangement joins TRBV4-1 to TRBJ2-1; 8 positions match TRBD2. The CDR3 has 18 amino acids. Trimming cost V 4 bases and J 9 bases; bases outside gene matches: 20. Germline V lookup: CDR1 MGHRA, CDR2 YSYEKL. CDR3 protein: CASSPTRLAGVPAGEQFF. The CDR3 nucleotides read TGCGCCAGCAGCCCCACCCGGCTAGCGGGCGTCCCGGCGGGTGAGCAGTTCTTC.

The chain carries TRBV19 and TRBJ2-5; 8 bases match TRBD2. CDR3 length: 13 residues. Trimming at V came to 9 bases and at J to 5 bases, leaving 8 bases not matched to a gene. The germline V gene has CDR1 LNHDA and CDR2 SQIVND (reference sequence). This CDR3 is CASRREGVETQYF. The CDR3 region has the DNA TGTGCCAGCCGACGGGAGGGTGTGGAGACCCAGTACTTC. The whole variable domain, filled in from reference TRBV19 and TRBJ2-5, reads DGGITQSPKYLFRKEGQNVTLSCEQNLNHDAMYWYRQDPGQGLRLIYYSQIVNDFQKGDIAEGYSVSREKKESFPLTVTSAQKNPTAFYLCASRREGVETQYFGPGTRLLVL.

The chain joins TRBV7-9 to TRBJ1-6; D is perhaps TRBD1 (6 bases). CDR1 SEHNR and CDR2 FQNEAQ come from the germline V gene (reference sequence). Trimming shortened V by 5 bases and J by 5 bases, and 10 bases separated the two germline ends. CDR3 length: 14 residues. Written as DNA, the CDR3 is TGTGCCAGCAGCCCCTGGACAGATAATTCACCCCTCCACTTT. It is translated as CASSPWTDNSPLHF.

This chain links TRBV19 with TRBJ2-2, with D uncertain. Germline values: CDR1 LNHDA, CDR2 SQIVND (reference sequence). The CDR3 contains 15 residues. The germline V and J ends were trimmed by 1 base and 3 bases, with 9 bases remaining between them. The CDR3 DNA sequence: TGTGCCAGTAGTATAGTCAGTGGAGACACCGGGGAGCTGTTTTTT. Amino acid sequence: CASSIVSGDTGELFF.

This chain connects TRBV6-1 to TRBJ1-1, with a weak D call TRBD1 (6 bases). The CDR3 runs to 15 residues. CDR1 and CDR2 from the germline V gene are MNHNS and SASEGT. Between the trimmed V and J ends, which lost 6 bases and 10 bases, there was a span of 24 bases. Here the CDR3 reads CASRITGSEGYGAFF. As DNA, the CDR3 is TGTGCCAGCAGGATTACAGGGAGCGAGGGTTATGGAGCTTTCTTT.

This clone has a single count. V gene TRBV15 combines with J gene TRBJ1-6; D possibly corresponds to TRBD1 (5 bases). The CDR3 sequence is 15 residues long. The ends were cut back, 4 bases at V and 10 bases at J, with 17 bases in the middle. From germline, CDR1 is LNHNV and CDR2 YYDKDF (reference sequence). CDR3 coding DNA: TGTGCCACCAGCACAGAGGTGGGGGAGGGATCACCCCTCCACTTT. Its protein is CATSTEVGEGSPLHF.

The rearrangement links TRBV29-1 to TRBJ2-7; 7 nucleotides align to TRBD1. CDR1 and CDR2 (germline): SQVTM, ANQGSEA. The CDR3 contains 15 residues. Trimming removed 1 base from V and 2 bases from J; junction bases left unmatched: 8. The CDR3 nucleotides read TGCAGCGTTGAAGGAGGGGACAGCTTACCCTACGAGCAGTACTTC. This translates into CSVEGGDSLPYEQYF.

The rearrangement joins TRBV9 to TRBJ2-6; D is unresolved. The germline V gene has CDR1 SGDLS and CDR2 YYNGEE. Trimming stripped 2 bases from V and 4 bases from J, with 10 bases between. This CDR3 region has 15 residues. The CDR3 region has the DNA TGTGCCAGCAGCGTTGACAAGTTCGGGGCCAACGTCCTGACTTTC. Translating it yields CASSVDKFGANVLTF.

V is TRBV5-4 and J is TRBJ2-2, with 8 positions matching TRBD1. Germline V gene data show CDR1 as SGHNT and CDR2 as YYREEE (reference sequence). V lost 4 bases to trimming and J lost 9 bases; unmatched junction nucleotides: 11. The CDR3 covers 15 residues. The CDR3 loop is CASSPDRDPDRELFF. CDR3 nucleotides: TGTGCCAGCAGCCCGGACAGGGATCCCGACCGGGAGCTGTTTTTT.

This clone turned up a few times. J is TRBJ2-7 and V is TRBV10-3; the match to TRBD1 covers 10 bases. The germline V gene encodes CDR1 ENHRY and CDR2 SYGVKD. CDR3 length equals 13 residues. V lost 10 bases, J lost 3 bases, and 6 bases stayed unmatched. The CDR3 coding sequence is TGTGCCACCAGAGGGACAGGGGTCTACGAGCAGTACTTC. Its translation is CATRGTGVYEQYF.

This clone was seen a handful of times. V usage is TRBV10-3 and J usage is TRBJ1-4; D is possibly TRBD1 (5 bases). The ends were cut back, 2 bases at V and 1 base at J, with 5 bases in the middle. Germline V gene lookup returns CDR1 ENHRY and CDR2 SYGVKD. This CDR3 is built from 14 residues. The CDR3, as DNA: TGTGCCATCAGTGAGGACAGAACTAATGAAAAACTGTTTTTT. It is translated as CAISEDRTNEKLFF.

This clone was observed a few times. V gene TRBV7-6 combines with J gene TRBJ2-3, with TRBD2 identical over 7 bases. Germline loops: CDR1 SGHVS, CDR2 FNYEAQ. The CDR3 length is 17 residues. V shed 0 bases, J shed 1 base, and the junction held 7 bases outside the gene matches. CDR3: CASSLAPTAGGTDTQYF. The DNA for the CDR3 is TGTGCCAGCAGCTTAGCCCCCACGGCGGGAGGCACAGATACGCAGTATTTT.